This entry lists 31 T cell receptor beta chains sequenced from one sample in a study of T cells in Graves' hyperthyroidism and ophthalmopathy. Amplified TCR beta CDR3 regions derived from RNA transcripts. The primer set for the first-round RT-PCR of the TCR CDR3 was HTBI. From the multiplex PCR reads, TCRdb called clonotypes with MiXCR, one entry per CDR3 protein. The sample holds nearly 600,000 distinct CDR3 sequences, about 14% seen once. Sequenced input: blood. The receptor source for this set is a woman aged 18 to 35 with Graves' ophthalmopathy.

This clonotype was seen a few times. This chain joins TRBV28 and TRBJ2-2; 9 positions agree with TRBD2. The CDR3 runs 11 residues. Per the germline V gene, CDR1 is MDHEN and CDR2 is SYDVKM. V was clipped by 6 bases and J by 15 bases; unmatched bases: 5. CDR3 coding DNA: TGTGCCAGCAGCCGCGGGGGGGGGATGTTTTTT. It translates to CASSRGGGMFF. The entire variable domain, with the rest obtained from reference TRBV28 and TRBJ2-2, is as follows: DVKVTQSSRYLVKRTGEKVFLECVQDMDHENMFWYRQDPGLGLRLIYFSYDVKMKEKGDIPEGYSVSREKKERFSLILESASTNQTSMYLCASSRGGGMFFGEGSRLTVL.

This clonotype was detected ten times or more. The CDR3 here is CASSSRPWSYNEQFF. The CDR3 DNA reads TGTGCCAGCAGCTCCCGACCGTGGTCCTACAATGAGCAGTTCTTC. This chain links TRBV7-8 with TRBJ2-1; D ambiguous. CDR1 and CDR2 from the germline V gene are SGHVS and FQNEAQ. The CDR3 totals 15 residues. V was cut by 4 bases and J by 1 base, with 11 bases left in between.

This clonotype was observed many times. J is TRBJ1-1 and V is TRBV29-1; D remains ambiguous. V lost 5 bases to trimming and J lost 0 bases, with 10 bases between them. The CDR3 totals 13 residues. Germline V gene data show CDR1 as SQVTM and CDR2 as ANQGSEA. CDR3 amino acids: CSVLSLVNTEAFF. The CDR3 DNA reads as TGCAGCGTTCTTTCATTGGTGAACACTGAAGCTTTCTTT.

Note on this clonotype: A much larger clone lies one base from this, so it may be a read error. This sequence joins TRBV27 and TRBJ2-1; possibly TRBD2 for D (5 bases). The germline CDR1 and CDR2 sequences are MNHEY and SMNVEV (reference sequence). This CDR3 has 12 amino acids. V was clipped by 3 bases and J by 9 bases, with 9 bases between them. CDR3 in DNA: TGTGCCAGCAGTTTCGGGGTCTCTGAGCAGTTCTTC. Amino acid sequence: CASSFGVSEQFF.

This clonotype was observed many times. The chain recombines TRBV7-8 with TRBJ1-1; D possibly corresponds to TRBD1 (5 bases). The V end lost 1 base, the J end lost 5 bases, and 14 bases lay between the germline ends. Germline V gene sequence: CDR1 SGHVS, CDR2 FQNEAQ. The CDR3 length is 15 residues. CDR3 sequence (DNA): TGTGCCAGCAGCTTAGGGAGTGACAGTTGGACTGAAGCTTTCTTT. It codes for CASSLGSDSWTEAFF.

Points on this clonotype: The CDR3 ends on some other residue instead of the conserved phenylalanine or tryptophan, so this is likely a read error. This chain joins TRBV19 and TRBJ1-2; TRBD1 matches 9 bases. The CDR3 is made up of 19 amino acids. Germline lookup yields CDR1 LNHDA and CDR2 SQIVND (reference sequence). The trim removed 5 bases at V and 2 bases at J, leaving 18 bases unmatched. CDR3 sequence: CASSFPGLEGQGLNYGYTL. The CDR3 DNA is TGTGCCAGTAGTTTCCCCGGTTTGGAGGGACAGGGCTTAAACTATGGCTACACCCTC.

In its sample, this clonotype was seen many times. The CDR3 is CASRRLAGADYEQYF. The CDR3 nucleotides read TGTGCCAGCAGGAGACTAGCGGGAGCTGACTACGAGCAGTACTTC. The J gene is TRBJ2-7, the V gene TRBV6-1; 12 bases agree with TRBD2. Germline CDR1 MNHNS, CDR2 SASEGT. The J segment lost 3 bases and the V segment lost 6 bases, leaving 6 bases of the junction unmatched. The CDR3 is 15 residues long.

This clonotype was counted ten times or more. As DNA, the CDR3 is TGTGCCAGCAGTTCCCGGACAGGGGGAAGGGAAAAACTGTTTTTT. This translates into CASSSRTGGREKLFF. The chain joins TRBV12-3 or TRBV12-4 to TRBJ1-4; TRBD1 agrees at 10 bases. The junction had 7 bases not matched to a gene; V was cut back by 4 bases and J by 8 bases. This CDR3 region has 15 residues.

This chain uses TRBV4-2 with TRBJ2-1, with D possibly matching TRBD1 (7 bases). Trimming took off 4 bases at V and 5 bases at J, with 21 bases between the two ends. The CDR3 contains 17 residues. Germline V gene sequence: CDR1 LGHNA, CDR2 YNFKEQ. The CDR3 here is CASSRQGGGRSDNEQFF. DNA for the CDR3: TGTGCCAGCAGCCGACAGGGAGGTGGGAGGAGCGACAATGAGCAGTTCTTC.

This clonotype was recorded many times. The chain links TRBV24-1 to TRBJ2-1, with D perhaps TRBD2 (6 bases). V shed 1 base and J shed 4 bases, with 10 bases lying between them. The germline gives CDR1 KGHDR, CDR2 SFDVKD. This CDR3 has 15 residues. CDR3 protein: CATSDFSGPYNEQFF. CDR3 coding DNA: TGTGCCACCAGTGATTTTAGCGGCCCTTACAATGAGCAGTTCTTC.

Ten or more counts support this clonotype. This chain uses TRBV9 with TRBJ2-7, with D possibly being TRBD1 (6 bases). The CDR3 consists of 16 residues. Per the germline V gene, CDR1 is SGDLS and CDR2 is YYNGEE. Trimming stripped 0 bases from V and 5 bases from J, with 18 bases between. As DNA, the CDR3 is TGTGCCAGCAGCGTAGGTAGGGGGACCTATGGAAACGAGCAGTACTTC. This codes for CASSVGRGTYGNEQYF.

The sample holds many counts of this clonotype. The genes are TRBV2 and TRBJ2-7; 7 nucleotides align to TRBD1. The CDR3 contains 13 residues. CDR1 and CDR2 from the germline V gene are SNHLY and FYNNEI. Trimming took 6 bases from V and 3 from J; bases not matched to a gene: 5. The CDR3 loop reads CASRGDSYYEQYF. CDR3 DNA: TGTGCCAGCAGGGGGGACAGCTACTACGAGCAGTACTTC.

This clonotype was recorded at least ten times. The rearrangement links TRBV11-2 to TRBJ2-3, with D possibly being TRBD2 (5 bases). Trimming took 3 bases from V and 0 from J, leaving 13 bases between them. Germline assignment: CDR1 SGHAT and CDR2 FQNNGV. This CDR3 has 16 residues. The DNA for the CDR3 is TGTGCCAGCAGCTTTCATAAGCGGCATAGCACAGATACGCAGTATTTT. Amino acids: CASSFHKRHSTDTQYF.

Ten or more counts support this clonotype. This chain joins TRBV30 and TRBJ2-1; no definite D call. Trimming shortened V by 0 bases and J by 6 bases, and 6 bases separated the two germline ends. Germline V gene lookup returns CDR1 GTSNPN and CDR2 SVGIG (reference sequence). The CDR3 covers 12 residues. CDR3 bases: TGTGCCTGGAGTGTCGCAGGCAATGAGCAGTTCTTC. Translated, it gives CAWSVAGNEQFF.

This clonotype occurred a few times. This rearrangement joins TRBV10-3 to TRBJ1-1; maybe TRBD1 (5 bases). CDR1 and CDR2 (germline): ENHRY, SYGVKD. This CDR3 is built from 15 residues. The V end was cut by 8 bases, the J end by 0 bases, with 16 bases between. The CDR3 region is CAILKGPGMNTEAFF. In DNA, the CDR3 is TGTGCCATCCTGAAGGGCCCAGGGATGAACACTGAAGCTTTCTTT.

This clonotype came up once. The V call is TRBV6-4, the J call TRBJ2-3; TRBD2 agrees at 9 bases. In germline, CDR1 is MRHNA, CDR2 SNTAGT. J was trimmed by 5 bases and V by 4 bases; bases with no gene match: 7. This CDR3 is built from 15 residues. In DNA, the CDR3 is TGTGCCAGCAGTGTCACTAGCGGGCATGGAGATACGCAGTATTTT. Translating it yields CASSVTSGHGDTQYF.

This clonotype was seen at least ten times. This rearrangement joins TRBV24-1 to TRBJ1-2; 7 nucleotides match TRBD1. The CDR3 runs to 13 residues. The ends lost 7 bases at V and 2 bases at J; junction bases unmatched: 3. Germline V lookup: CDR1 KGHDR, CDR2 SFDVKD. The CDR3 is CATSQTGNYGYTF. The CDR3 bases are TGTGCCACCAGCCAGACAGGGAACTATGGCTACACCTTC.

This clonotype was observed at least ten times. The chain recombines TRBV7-9 with TRBJ2-7, with D unclear. The germline V and J ends were trimmed by 5 bases and 5 bases, with 16 bases remaining between them. Germline CDR1 is SEHNR and CDR2 is FQNEAQ (reference sequence). The CDR3 totals 14 residues. The CDR3 coding sequence is TGTGCCAGCAGCCCCAGCCAGTCGAATGACGAGCAGTACTTC. This translates into CASSPSQSNDEQYF.

This clonotype has only a few counts. The chain couples TRBV30 to TRBJ1-1, with D possibly being TRBD1 (5 bases). V was shortened by 1 base and J by 5 bases, with 8 bases between the two germline ends. Germline V gene sequence: CDR1 GTSNPN, CDR2 SVGIG (reference sequence). The CDR3 covers 12 residues. CDR3 nucleotides: TGTGCCTGGAGTGCGAAGGGGACTGAAGCTTTCTTT. Translation: CAWSAKGTEAFF.

The chain combines TRBV7-3 with TRBJ2-7; TRBD1 aligns across 9 bases. After removal of 6 bases from V and 6 bases from J, the junction contained 3 bases not matched to a gene. CDR3 length equals 12 residues. Germline V gives CDR1 SGHTA, CDR2 FQGTGA. CDR3 nucleotides: TGTGCCAGCAGGGGACAGGGCAGCGAGCAGTACTTC. Amino acid sequence: CASRGQGSEQYF.

The sample holds many counts of this clonotype. The chain joins TRBV18 to TRBJ1-6; no definite D call. V dropped 1 base and J dropped 10 bases, with 8 bases sitting between them. Germline V lookup: CDR1 KGHSH, CDR2 LQKENI. CDR3 length: 13 residues. CDR3 nucleotides: TGTGCCAGCTCACCACTACCTCACTCACCCCTCCACTTT. Amino acids: CASSPLPHSPLHF.

This clonotype was detected only once. The rearrangement links TRBV28 to TRBJ1-4, with 9 bases fitting TRBD1. The V segment lost 5 bases and the J segment 8 bases; nucleotides outside the gene matches: 9. Germline assignment: CDR1 MDHEN and CDR2 SYDVKM. The CDR3 is 15 residues long. Here the CDR3 reads CASSTPRTGDEKLFF. DNA for the CDR3: TGTGCCAGCAGTACCCCCCGGACAGGGGACGAAAAACTGTTTTTT.

This clonotype was seen more than once but under ten times. The chain uses TRBV7-3 and TRBJ2-1; 13 positions match TRBD2. The J segment lost 5 bases and the V segment lost 4 bases, leaving 11 bases of the junction unmatched. The CDR3 is 18 residues long. CDR1 and CDR2 from the germline V gene are SGHTA and FQGTGA. CDR3 residues: CASSSTSGRAGSNNEQFF. The DNA for the CDR3 is TGTGCCAGCAGCTCCACTAGCGGGAGGGCCGGGTCAAACAATGAGCAGTTCTTC.

This clonotype occurred many times. The genes are TRBV6-5 and TRBJ2-7; perhaps TRBD1 as D (5 bases). Germline values: CDR1 MNHEY, CDR2 SVGAGI. The germline V and J ends were trimmed by 2 bases and 2 bases, with 10 bases remaining between them. The CDR3 length is 14 residues. DNA for the CDR3: TGTGCCAGCAGTTACACACTGGGGCCCTACGAGCAGTACTTC. The encoded protein is CASSYTLGPYEQYF.

This clonotype was observed at least ten times. V gene TRBV28 combines with J gene TRBJ2-7; perhaps D is TRBD1 or TRBD2 (5 bases each). Per the germline V gene, CDR1 is MDHEN and CDR2 is SYDVKM. The CDR3 covers 13 residues. V lost 3 bases and J 3 bases, leaving 9 bases between the germline ends. This CDR3 reads CASSLGVYYEQYF. The CDR3 coding sequence is TGTGCCAGCAGTTTGGGGGTTTACTACGAGCAGTACTTC.

This clonotype was recorded many times. The rearrangement joins TRBV5-1 to TRBJ2-1; D may be TRBD1 (8 bases). With 3 bases removed from V and 7 bases from J, the gap between germline ends came to 17 bases. CDR3 length: 15 amino acids. CDR1 SGHRS and CDR2 YFSETQ come from the germline V gene. CDR3: CASSYLTGEGNEQFF. DNA for the CDR3: TGCGCCAGCAGCTACTTGACAGGGGAGGGGAATGAGCAGTTCTTC. The whole variable domain, remainder taken from reference TRBV5-1 and TRBJ2-1, is KAGVTQTPRYLIKTRGQQVTLSCSPISGHRSVSWYQQTPGQGLQFLFEYFSETQRNKGNFPGRFSGRQFSNSRSEMNVSTLELGDSALYLCASSYLTGEGNEQFFGPGTRLTVL.

Only a few counts were recorded for this clonotype. At one of its ends the junction is not consistent with the germline gene, which may arise from a read error. This rearrangement joins TRBV9 to TRBJ1-2; the D gene is possibly TRBD1 (6 bases). CDR3 length: 15 residues. Germline V gene sequence: CDR1 SGDLS, CDR2 YYNGEE. CDR3 sequence (DNA): TGTGCCAGCAGCGTAGCAGGGGATCAAAACTTTGGCTACACCTTC. Translated: CASSVAGDQNFGYTF.

The CDR3 DNA is TGCAGCGCCGAGTGGGGAGATGAGCAGTACTTC. Amino acids: CSAEWGDEQYF. The rearrangement uses TRBV29-1 and TRBJ2-7, with D perhaps matching TRBD2 (5 bases). Deletions cut 7 bases from V and 7 bases from J, with 14 bases between. Per germline, CDR1 SQVTM and CDR2 ANQGSEA. This CDR3 contains 11 residues.

As regards this clonotype: One base away lies a much larger clone, so this may be a sequencing read error. The chain combines TRBV6-5 with TRBJ2-7; TRBD2 might be the D (5 bases). V lost 0 bases and J lost 6, with 15 bases in between. This CDR3 contains 15 residues. CDR1 MNHEY and CDR2 SVGAGI come from the germline V gene. The CDR3 DNA sequence: TGTGCCAGCAGTTACTCGGGGAGAATGATGTGCGAGCAGTACTTC. Amino acid sequence: CASSYSGRMMCEQYF.

The sample holds a few counts of this clonotype. The chain has TRBV4-1 and TRBJ1-5, with D tentatively TRBD1 (6 bases). The CDR3 length is 14 residues. Between the trimmed V and J ends, which lost 3 bases and 3 bases, there was a span of 9 bases. Per the germline V gene, CDR1 is MGHRA and CDR2 is YSYEKL. The CDR3 region is CASSQTGLNQPQHF. The CDR3 bases are TGCGCCAGCAGCCAGACAGGACTCAATCAGCCCCAGCATTTT.

V and J are TRBV30 and TRBJ2-5, with 9 bases identical to TRBD1. The CDR3 totals 14 residues. The ends lost 4 bases at V and 5 bases at J; junction bases unmatched: 8. Germline V gene lookup returns CDR1 GTSNPN and CDR2 SVGIG (reference sequence). The CDR3 nucleotides are TGTGCCTGGACGGGGACAGGGCCAGTTGAGACCCAGTACTTC. Its translation is CAWTGTGPVETQYF. The variable domain in full, with the rest retrieved from reference TRBV30 and TRBJ2-5, is SQTIHQWPATLVQPVGSPLSLECTVEGTSNPNLYWYRQAAGRGLQLLFYSVGIGQISSEVPQNLSASRPQDRQFILSSKKLLLSDSGFYLCAWTGTGPVETQYFGPGTRLLVL.